This TCR beta chain was identified during a study of blood T cell repertoires in COVID-19. This table comes from immunoSEQ multiplex PCR, and its TCRdb copy is limited to in-frame clones, with some not included. The sample contains tens of thousands of clones, approximately 90% of which appear only once. The CDR3 consists of 13 residues. J gave up 4 bases and V 4 bases, and 4 bases lay outside the gene matches. Germline V lookup: CDR1 SGHDT, CDR2 YYEEEE. The chain employs TRBV5-6 and TRBJ1-1, with 7 positions matching TRBD1. This TCR derives from a man aged 45 to 65 with active COVID-19. Sequencing was carried out using peripheral blood. CDR3 DNA: TGTGCCAGCAGCATGACAGGGTCCACTGAAGCTTTCTTT. Amino acid sequence: CASSMTGSTEAFF. The full variable domain, completed using reference TRBV5-6 and TRBJ1-1, is DAGVTQSPTHLIKTRGQQVTLRCSPKSGHDTVSWYQQALGQGPQFIFQYYEEEERQRGNFPDRFSGHQFPNYSSELNVNALLLGDSALYLCASSMTGSTEAFFGQGTRLTVV.